The TCR beta chain described here comes from a study of CD8+ T cells in alopecia areata. Sequencing templates came from extracted RNA that was reverse transcribed into cDNA. The repertoire was sequenced with immunoSEQ multiplex PCR; TCRdb's copy has only in-frame clones and lacks some. The sample yields some 200,000 clones, roughly three fifths seen once. A FACSAria was used to sort CD4+ and CD8+ T cells. These cells came from PBMCs. Sequencing was carried out using CD8+ T cells sorted from blood. This receptor was taken from a human donor in good health.

In DNA form, the CDR3 reads TGTGCCAGCAGTTCCGGACCCGATTACGGAGGGCTGGGAGCTTTCTTT. It encodes CASSSGPDYGGLGAFF. This chain links TRBV27 with TRBJ1-1; the D is unclear. The V gene's germline CDR1 is MNHEY and CDR2 SMNVEV (reference sequence). The CDR3 contains 16 residues. The V end was cut by 4 bases, the J end by 10 bases, with 25 bases between.